The TCR beta chain described here comes from a study of Graves' ophthalmopathy and Graves' hyperthyroidism. This clonotype came up many times. Amplified TCR beta CDR3 regions were obtained using RNA transcripts as template. An initial RT-PCR round employing HTBI primers preceded a second-round multiplex PCR. TCRdb called the multiplex PCR reads again in MiXCR, with one record for every CDR3 protein. The repertoire includes more than 300,000 distinct CDR3 sequences, 17% of them detected once, and roughly 2.3% sits in the top ten. This CDR3 is built from 15 residues. Trimming cost V 0 bases and J 1 base, with 9 bases left between them. From germline, CDR1 is SGHRS and CDR2 YFSETQ.

The chain has TRBV5-1 and TRBJ2-3, with D uncertain. The receptor was derived from an adult woman with stable Graves' hyperthyroidism. Material for sequencing was peripheral blood. The CDR3: CASSLGGDRTDTQYF. CDR3 nucleotides: TGCGCCAGCAGCTTGGGCGGCGACCGCACAGATACGCAGTATTTT.